This TCR beta chain is drawn from a study of T cell responses to AZD1222 COVID-19 vaccine. This clone is medium-sized by share. As yet, its antigen is unknown. This same CDR3 is encoded by further DNA sequences in the sample. Method: immunoSEQ multiplex PCR; TCRdb's copy keeps in-frame clones and lacks some. The sample lists around 140,000 clones; 75% to 90% were seen once. Study conclusions and caveats: In the spike-specific TCR repertoire, nearly half reportedly target unmutated variant regions. A rise in Spike-specific TCR breadth and depth followed two AZD1222 doses.

The CDR3 totals 13 residues. Germline V lookup: CDR1 SGHRS, CDR2 YFSETQ. V lost 2 bases to trimming and J lost 5 bases, with 8 bases between them. The sequencing used peripheral blood, collected on day 0 of AZD1222 vaccination. The chain is built from TRBV5-1 and TRBJ1-5; maybe TRBD1 (6 bases). This receptor was identified in an adult in good health. CDR3 DNA: TGCGCCAGCAGCTTTGAGGGGGATCAGCCCCAGCATTTT. Protein sequence: CASSFEGDQPQHF.